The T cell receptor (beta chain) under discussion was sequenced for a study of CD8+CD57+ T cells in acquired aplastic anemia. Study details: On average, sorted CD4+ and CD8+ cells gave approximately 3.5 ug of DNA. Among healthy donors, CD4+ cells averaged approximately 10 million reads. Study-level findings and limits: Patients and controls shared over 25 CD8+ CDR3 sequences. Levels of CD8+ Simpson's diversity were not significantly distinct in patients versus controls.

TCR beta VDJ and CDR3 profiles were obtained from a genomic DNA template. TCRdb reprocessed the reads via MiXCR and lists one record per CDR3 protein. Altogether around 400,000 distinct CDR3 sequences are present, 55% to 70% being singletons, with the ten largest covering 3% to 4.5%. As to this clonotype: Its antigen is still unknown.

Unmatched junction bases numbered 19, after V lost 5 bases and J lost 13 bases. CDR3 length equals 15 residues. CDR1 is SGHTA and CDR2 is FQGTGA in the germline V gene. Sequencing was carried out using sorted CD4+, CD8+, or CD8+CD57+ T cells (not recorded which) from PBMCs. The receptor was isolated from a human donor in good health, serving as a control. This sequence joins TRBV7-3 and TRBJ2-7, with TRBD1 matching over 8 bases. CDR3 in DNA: TGTGCCAGCAGCGCCGCAGGGGGCCCACGCCGCCACTTTTACTTC. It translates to CASSAAGGPRRHFYF.